The 16 T cell receptor beta chains reported below all come from one sample, sequenced in a study of CD8+CD57+ T cells in acquired aplastic anemia. Before being chosen for sequencing, patients had shown CD8+CD57+ cell expansion by flow cytometry. Genomic DNA, the template, was used for profiling of the TCR beta VDJ and CDR3. TCRdb re-analysed the reads in MiXCR, keeping a single row per CDR3 protein. The sample lists hundreds of thousands of distinct CDR3 sequences, roughly 80% occurring once. Sequencing was done on a sample of sorted CD4+, CD8+, or CD8+CD57+ T cells (not recorded which) from PBMCs. These receptors were taken from a human donor with aplastic anemia.

The J gene is TRBJ1-1, the V gene TRBV2; 8 nucleotides line up with TRBD1. CDR1 and CDR2 from the germline V gene are SNHLY and FYNNEI. V lost 4 bases, J lost 4 bases, and 2 bases stayed unmatched. The length of the CDR3 is 13 residues. This chain's CDR3 is CASSGGTGTEAFF. The CDR3 DNA sequence: TGTGCCAGCAGTGGGGGGACAGGCACTGAAGCTTTCTTT. The full variable domain, in which reference TRBV2 and TRBJ1-1 provide the parts outside the CDR3, is EPEVTQTPSHQVTQMGQEVILRCVPISNHLYFYWYRQILGQKVEFLVSFYNNEISEKSEIFDDQFSVERPDGSNFTLKIRSTKLEDSAMYFCASSGGTGTEAFFGQGTRLTVV.

This clonotype was observed once. At one end the junction does not follow the germline gene, possibly because of a read error. The chain combines TRBV2 with TRBJ2-2; D could derive from TRBD1 or TRBD2 (6 bases each). CDR1 and CDR2 (germline): SNHLY, FYNNEI. This CDR3 has 13 residues. The CDR3 here is CATVDGGTGEQFF. The CDR3 DNA reads as TGTGCCACCGTGGACGGGGGCACCGGTGAGCAGTTTTTT.

Of note for this clonotype: The CDR3 does not end in the conserved phenylalanine or tryptophan, so this is likely a read error. The DNA is omitted, as the CDR3 cannot be located on it reliably, and the CDR3 follows TCRdb's listing. The V call is TRBV7-9, the J call TRBJ2-5; the D call in the table, TRBD1, was not verified against the DNA. With termini counted, the CDR3 has 13 amino acids. Per germline, CDR1 SEHNR and CDR2 FQNEAQ (reference sequence). The CDR3 loop reads CASSLAGAGGDTQ.

The V gene is TRBV9, the J gene TRBJ1-2, with D possibly TRBD1 on 6 matching bases. CDR3 length equals 16 residues. Trimming took 4 bases from V and 5 from J, leaving 21 bases between them. Germline V gene lookup returns CDR1 SGDLS and CDR2 YYNGEE. The CDR3 region has the DNA TGTGCCAGCAGCTCAGGGGCAAATACGCTGTATTATGGCTACACCTTC. It specifies CASSSGANTLYYGYTF.

This clonotype was detected many times. No DNA is shown, since the ends of the CDR3 on it are uncertain; the CDR3 is the one TCRdb lists. V gene TRBV9 combines with J gene TRBJ2-1. The CDR3 region is 15 residues in length, termini included. CDR1 and CDR2 from the germline V gene are SGDLS and YYNGEE. The CDR3 reads CASSVGSDTQYFEFF.

The table lists this clonotype with a count of one. V gene TRBV29-1 combines with J gene TRBJ2-3; D not resolved. Germline V gene sequence: CDR1 SQVTM, CDR2 ANQGSEA. Trimming stripped 6 bases from V and 2 bases from J, with 3 bases between. The CDR3 spans 10 residues. The CDR3 bases are TGCAGCGTCGCCACAGATACGCAGTATTTT. It translates to CSVATDTQYF.

To note about this clonotype: The missing conserved phenylalanine or tryptophan at the end of this CDR3 makes a read error likely. The limits of the CDR3 on the DNA are not certain, so only TCRdb's listed CDR3 is given. The J gene is TRBJ2-3, the V gene TRBV7-9; the table's D call, TRBD1, has no DNA check behind it. The CDR3 is made up of 13 amino acids, end residues included. Looked up from germline, CDR1 is SEHNR and CDR2 is FQNEAQ (reference sequence). CDR3 amino acids: CASSLGGGGENEQ.

This clonotype occurred once. The chain is built from TRBV5-6 and TRBJ1-2, with D maybe TRBD1 (5 bases). CDR1 SGHDT and CDR2 YYEEEE come from the germline V gene. The CDR3 is 13 amino acids. V was shortened by 8 bases and J by 4 bases, with 15 bases between the two germline ends. CDR3 sequence (DNA): TGTGCCAGTAGTAAGACAGCGGCCTATGGCTACACCTTC. Its translation: CASSKTAAYGYTF.

In regard to this clonotype: A junction end diverges from the germline sequence, so it may reflect a read error. Written as DNA, the CDR3 is TGTGCCACCACCTTAGGGGGAGCTCCCGATACCCAGTATTTT. Encoded protein: CATTLGGAPDTQYF. The chain employs TRBV2 and TRBJ2-3; D might be TRBD1 (6 bases). The germline V gene has CDR1 SNHLY and CDR2 FYNNEI. This CDR3 has 14 amino acids. The entire variable domain, with the rest obtained from reference TRBV2 and TRBJ2-3, is as follows: EPEVTQTPSHQVTQMGQEVILRCVPISNHLYFYWYRQILGQKVEFLVSFYNNEISEKSEIFDDQFSVERPDGSNFTLKIRSTKLEDSAMYFCATTLGGAPDTQYFGPGTRLTVL.

A remark on this clonotype: Compared with germline, one end of the junction differs, possibly owing to a read error. The chain links TRBV9 to TRBJ2-5; no clear D. Germline assignment: CDR1 SGDLS and CDR2 YYNGEE. This CDR3 spans 14 amino acids. CDR3 amino acids: CATSRDSDHDTQYF. In nucleotides, the CDR3 is TGTGCCACCAGCAGAGATTCAGACCACGACACCCAGTACTTC.

As concerns this clonotype: No conserved phenylalanine or tryptophan ends this CDR3, so it is likely a read error. The chain carries TRBV2 and TRBJ2-1; tentative D call: TRBD2 (7 bases). Looked up from germline, CDR1 is SNHLY and CDR2 is FYNNEI. The CDR3 covers 16 residues. DNA of the CDR3: TGTGTCAGCGGGGAGGGGGGCACAGATACGCAGTATTTTCAGTTCTGC. As protein: CVSGEGGTDTQYFQFC.

The CDR3 is CASKTGSGELFF. For the CDR3, the DNA is TGTGCCAGTAAGACAGGGTCCGGGGAGCTGTTTTTT. V is TRBV7-9 and J is TRBJ2-2; 7 nucleotides line up with TRBD1. The J segment lost 6 bases and the V segment lost 9 bases, leaving 4 bases of the junction unmatched. CDR1 SEHNR and CDR2 FQNEAQ come from the germline V gene (reference sequence). The CDR3 is 12 amino acids.

The rearrangement links TRBV5-6 to TRBJ2-1, with D hard to call. This CDR3 has 16 residues. Germline CDR1 is SGHDT and CDR2 is YYEEEE. Deletions cut 4 bases from V and 0 bases from J, with 14 bases between. CDR3 loop: CASSLTRSSSYNEQFF. The CDR3 DNA reads as TGTGCCAGCAGCCTCACCCGGAGTAGCTCCTACAATGAGCAGTTCTTC.

The chain carries TRBV25-1 and TRBJ1-2; D unclear. CDR3 length: 15 residues. The V end lost 0 bases, the J end lost 4 bases, and 12 bases lay between the germline ends. CDR1 MGHDK and CDR2 SYGVNS come from the germline V gene. The CDR3 DNA follows: TGTGCCAGCAGTGAATACCTGGGGAGTACCTATGGCTACACCTTC. Protein sequence: CASSEYLGSTYGYTF.

This chain links TRBV9 with TRBJ2-5; D unresolved. Between the trimmed V and J ends, which lost 3 bases and 9 bases, there was a span of 24 bases. Per germline, CDR1 SGDLS and CDR2 YYNGEE. The CDR3 spans 16 residues. The CDR3 DNA sequence: TGTGCCAGCAGCGCCGCGCTCTCGAGAAAGCAGCCCCCCCAGTACTTC. As protein: CASSAALSRKQPPQYF.

The sample holds many counts of this clonotype. The rearrangement uses TRBV2 and TRBJ2-3, with 8 bases matching TRBD2. With 6 bases clipped from V and 6 bases from J, the junction kept 8 bases outside the gene matches. CDR1 is SNHLY and CDR2 is FYNNEI in the germline V gene. The CDR3 runs to 14 residues. CDR3 nucleotides: TGTGCCAGCAGCTATGCGGGAGGCCCCGATACGCAGTATTTT. It is translated as CASSYAGGPDTQYF.